This T cell receptor (beta chain) was retrieved from a study of blood T cell repertoires in COVID-19. Per the germline V gene, CDR1 is SNHLY and CDR2 is FYNNEI. The trim removed 5 bases at V and 6 bases at J, leaving 9 bases unmatched. The CDR3 length is 15 residues. Seattle researchers signed up patients amid active infection and tracked them longitudinally. The table came from immunoSEQ multiplex PCR; TCRdb's copy has only in-frame clones and leaves some out. Here the sample spans tens of thousands of clones, roughly 74% being singletons. The source is a man between 65 and 80 years old with COVID-19, enrolled during active disease. V is TRBV2 and J is TRBJ1-4; 7 bases are a match to TRBD1. The specimen was peripheral blood. The CDR3 nucleotides read TGTGCCAGCAGTCCCGTGACCGGGACAGATGAAAAACTGTTTTTT. Protein: CASSPVTGTDEKLFF.